These 4 T cell receptor beta chains share one sample of origin, sequenced in a study of cytomegalovirus exposure and HLA in healthy donors. PCR was performed using 60 Vbeta and 13 Jbeta primers. Sequencing was performed with immunoSEQ multiplex PCR; in TCRdb, only in-frame clones are kept and a portion is missing. The sample has just under 250,000 clones, over 80% seen once. The sample comprised PBMCs. The receptors here all came from a woman aged 40 to 50 in good health and CMV-seropositive.

This clone was detected once. The V call is TRBV11-2, the J call TRBJ2-7; 10 nucleotides line up with TRBD1. V lost 3 bases and J lost 6; bases outside the gene matches: 2. Per germline, CDR1 SGHAT and CDR2 FQNNGV. CDR3 size: 13 residues. The CDR3 sequence: CASSFGTGVEQYF. DNA for the CDR3: TGTGCCAGCAGCTTCGGGACAGGGGTCGAGCAGTACTTC.

The CDR3 region has the DNA TGTGCCTGGAGTGTACGGGGACAGGGCGTCTACACCTTC. Amino acid sequence: CAWSVRGQGVYTF. The V gene is TRBV30, the J gene TRBJ1-2; 9 bases map to TRBD1. Germline lookup yields CDR1 GTSNPN and CDR2 SVGIG (reference sequence). The CDR3 has 13 residues. Unmatched junction bases numbered 6, after V lost 0 bases and J lost 10 bases.

This chain joins TRBV29-1 and TRBJ1-2; 7 nucleotides match TRBD1. The CDR3 contains 15 residues. V shed 7 bases and J 8 bases; nucleotides not matched to a gene: 19. Germline assignment: CDR1 SQVTM and CDR2 ANQGSEA. The CDR3 nucleotides are TGCAGCGCGTTATCCGGGACAGACCCAGCTGGGGGCTACACCTTC. Translated, it gives CSALSGTDPAGGYTF.

This chain links TRBV12-5 with TRBJ2-2; D not certain. Trimming cost V 1 base and J 5 bases, with 11 bases left between them. CDR1 and CDR2 from the germline V gene are LGHNT and FRNRAP. CDR3 length: 15 amino acids. CDR3 amino acids: CASGLGQASTGELFF. The CDR3 region has the DNA TGTGCTAGTGGTTTGGGACAAGCTTCAACCGGGGAGCTGTTTTTT.